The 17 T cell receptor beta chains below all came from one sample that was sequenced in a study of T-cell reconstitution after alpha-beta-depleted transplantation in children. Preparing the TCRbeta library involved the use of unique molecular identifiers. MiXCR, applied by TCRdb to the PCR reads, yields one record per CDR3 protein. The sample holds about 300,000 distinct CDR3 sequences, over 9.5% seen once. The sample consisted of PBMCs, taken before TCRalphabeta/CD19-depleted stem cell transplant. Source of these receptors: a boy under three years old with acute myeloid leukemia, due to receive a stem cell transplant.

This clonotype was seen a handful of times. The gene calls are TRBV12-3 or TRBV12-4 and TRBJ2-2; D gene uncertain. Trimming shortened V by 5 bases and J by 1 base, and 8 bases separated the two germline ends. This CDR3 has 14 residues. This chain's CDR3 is CASSITENTGELFF. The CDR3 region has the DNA TGTGCCAGCAGTATTACAGAGAACACCGGGGAGCTGTTTTTT.

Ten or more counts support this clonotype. Written as DNA, the CDR3 is TGTGCCAGCAGTGCAGACAGCTACGAGCAGTACTTC. Its protein is CASSADSYEQYF. The chain combines TRBV12-3 or TRBV12-4 with TRBJ2-7, with TRBD1 as a possible D gene (5 bases). Trimming took 5 bases from V and 3 from J, leaving 8 bases between them. The CDR3 contains 12 residues.

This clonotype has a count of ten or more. The CDR3 coding sequence is TGTGCCAGCAGCGTATACAGGGGTAACTATGGCTACACCTTC. Translation: CASSVYRGNYGYTF. V is TRBV9 and J is TRBJ1-2, with 7 bases that match TRBD1. This CDR3 comprises 14 residues. In germline, CDR1 is SGDLS, CDR2 YYNGEE. The J segment lost 1 base and the V segment lost 1 base, leaving 1 base of the junction unmatched.

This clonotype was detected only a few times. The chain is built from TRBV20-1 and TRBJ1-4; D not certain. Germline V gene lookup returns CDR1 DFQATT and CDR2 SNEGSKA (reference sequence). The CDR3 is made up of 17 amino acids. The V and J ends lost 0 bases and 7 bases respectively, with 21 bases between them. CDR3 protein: CSARDWGHPPAGEKLFF. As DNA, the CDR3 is TGCAGTGCTAGAGATTGGGGTCATCCTCCTGCCGGTGAAAAACTGTTTTTT.

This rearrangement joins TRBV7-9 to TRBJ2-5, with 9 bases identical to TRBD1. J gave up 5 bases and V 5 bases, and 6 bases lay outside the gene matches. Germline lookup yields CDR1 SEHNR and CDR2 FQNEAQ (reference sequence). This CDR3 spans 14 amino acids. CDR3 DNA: TGTGCCAGCAGCCCACAGGGGGCTGGGGAGACCCAGTACTTC. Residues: CASSPQGAGETQYF.

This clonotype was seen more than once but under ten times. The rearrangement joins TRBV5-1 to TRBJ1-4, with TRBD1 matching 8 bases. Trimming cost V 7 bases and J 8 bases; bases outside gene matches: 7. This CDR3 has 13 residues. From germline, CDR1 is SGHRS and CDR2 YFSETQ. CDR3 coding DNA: TGCGCCAGCGGCAGGGGGCCTGAGGAAAAACTGTTTTTT. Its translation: CASGRGPEEKLFF.

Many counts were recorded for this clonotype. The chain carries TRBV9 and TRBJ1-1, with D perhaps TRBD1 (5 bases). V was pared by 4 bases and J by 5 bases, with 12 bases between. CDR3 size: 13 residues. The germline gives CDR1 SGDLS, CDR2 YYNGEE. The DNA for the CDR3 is TGTGCCAGCAGCCCCTGGGGGGAGACTGAAGCTTTCTTT. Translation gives CASSPWGETEAFF. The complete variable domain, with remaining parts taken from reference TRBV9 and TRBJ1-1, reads DSGVTQTPKHLITATGQRVTLRCSPRSGDLSVYWYQQSLDQGLQFLIQYYNGEERAKGNILERFSAQQFPDLHSELNLSSLELGDSALYFCASSPWGETEAFFGQGTRLTVV.

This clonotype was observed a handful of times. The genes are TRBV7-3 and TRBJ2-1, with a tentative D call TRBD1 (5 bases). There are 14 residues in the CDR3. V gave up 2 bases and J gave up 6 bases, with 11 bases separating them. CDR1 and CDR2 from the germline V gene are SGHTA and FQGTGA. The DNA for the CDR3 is TGTGCCAGCAGCTTAGTGGGAACAGGCAATGAGCAGTTCTTC. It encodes CASSLVGTGNEQFF.

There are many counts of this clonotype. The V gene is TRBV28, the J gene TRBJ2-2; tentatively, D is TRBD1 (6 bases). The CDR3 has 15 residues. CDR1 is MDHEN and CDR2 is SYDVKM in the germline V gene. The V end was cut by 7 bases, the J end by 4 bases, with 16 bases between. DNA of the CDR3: TGTGCCAGCACTCTGCCGGGACACTTCACCGGGGAGCTGTTTTTT. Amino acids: CASTLPGHFTGELFF.

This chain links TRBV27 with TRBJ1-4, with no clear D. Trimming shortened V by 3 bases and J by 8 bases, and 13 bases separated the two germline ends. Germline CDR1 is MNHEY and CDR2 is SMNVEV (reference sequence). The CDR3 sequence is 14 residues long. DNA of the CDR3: TGTGCCAGCAGTTTTTCGACCACGGGGGAAAAACTGTTTTTT. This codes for CASSFSTTGEKLFF.

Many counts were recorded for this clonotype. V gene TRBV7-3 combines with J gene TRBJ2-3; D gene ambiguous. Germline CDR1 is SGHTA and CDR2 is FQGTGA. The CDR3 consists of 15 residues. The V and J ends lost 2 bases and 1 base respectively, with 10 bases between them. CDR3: CASSLRPGRTDTQYF. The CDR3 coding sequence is TGTGCCAGCAGCTTACGGCCAGGCCGCACAGATACGCAGTATTTT.

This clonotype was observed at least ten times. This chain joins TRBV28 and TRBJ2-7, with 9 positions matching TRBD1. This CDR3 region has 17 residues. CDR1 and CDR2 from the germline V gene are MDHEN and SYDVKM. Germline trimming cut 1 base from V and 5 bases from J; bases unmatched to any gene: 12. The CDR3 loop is CASSLFLWGQGEHEQYF. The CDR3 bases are TGTGCCAGCAGTTTATTCTTATGGGGACAGGGAGAACACGAGCAGTACTTC.

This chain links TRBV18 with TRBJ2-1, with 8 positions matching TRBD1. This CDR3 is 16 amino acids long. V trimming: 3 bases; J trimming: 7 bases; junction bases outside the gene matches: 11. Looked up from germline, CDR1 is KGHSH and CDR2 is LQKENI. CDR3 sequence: CASSPPGQGQRNEQFF. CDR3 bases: TGTGCCAGCTCACCTCCAGGACAGGGACAACGAAATGAGCAGTTCTTC.

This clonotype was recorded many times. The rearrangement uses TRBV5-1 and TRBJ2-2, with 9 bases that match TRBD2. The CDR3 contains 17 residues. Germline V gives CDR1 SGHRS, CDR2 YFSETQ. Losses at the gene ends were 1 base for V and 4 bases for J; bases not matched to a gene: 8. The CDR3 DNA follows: TGCGCCAGCAGCTTGCTCGACGGTAGCGGGGGCACCGGGGAGCTGTTTTTT. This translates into CASSLLDGSGGTGELFF.

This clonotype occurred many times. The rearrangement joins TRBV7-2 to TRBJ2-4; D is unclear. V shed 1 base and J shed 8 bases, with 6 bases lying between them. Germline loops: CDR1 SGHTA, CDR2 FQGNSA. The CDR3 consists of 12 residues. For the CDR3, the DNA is TGTGCCAGCAGCTTAGTAGGGCACATTCAGTACTTC. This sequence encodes CASSLVGHIQYF.

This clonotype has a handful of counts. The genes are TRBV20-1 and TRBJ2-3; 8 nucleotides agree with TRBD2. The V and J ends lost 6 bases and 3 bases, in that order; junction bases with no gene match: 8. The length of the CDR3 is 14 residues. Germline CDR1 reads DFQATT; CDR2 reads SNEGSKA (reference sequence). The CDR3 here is CSAAGGASTDTQYF. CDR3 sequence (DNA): TGCAGTGCCGCCGGGGGGGCCTCGACAGATACGCAGTATTTT.

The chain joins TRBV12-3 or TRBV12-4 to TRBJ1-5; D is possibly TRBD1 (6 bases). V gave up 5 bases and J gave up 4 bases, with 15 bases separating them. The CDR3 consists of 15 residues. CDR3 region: CASSETGTTNQPQHF. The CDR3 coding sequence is TGTGCCAGCAGTGAGACCGGGACAACTAATCAGCCCCAGCATTTT.